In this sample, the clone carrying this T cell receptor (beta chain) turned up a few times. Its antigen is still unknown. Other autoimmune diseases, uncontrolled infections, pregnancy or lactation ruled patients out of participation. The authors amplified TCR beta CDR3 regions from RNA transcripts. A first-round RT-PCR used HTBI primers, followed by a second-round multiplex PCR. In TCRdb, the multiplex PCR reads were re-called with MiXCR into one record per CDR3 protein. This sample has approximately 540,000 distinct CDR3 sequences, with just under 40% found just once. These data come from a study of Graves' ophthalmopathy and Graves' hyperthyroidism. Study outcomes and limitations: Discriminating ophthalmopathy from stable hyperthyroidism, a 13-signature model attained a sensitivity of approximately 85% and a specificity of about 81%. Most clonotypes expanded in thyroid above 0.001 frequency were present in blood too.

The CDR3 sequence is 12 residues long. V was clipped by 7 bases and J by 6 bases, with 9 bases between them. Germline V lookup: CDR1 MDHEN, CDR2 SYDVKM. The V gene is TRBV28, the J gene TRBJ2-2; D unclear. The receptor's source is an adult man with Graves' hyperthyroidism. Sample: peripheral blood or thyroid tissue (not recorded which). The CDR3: CASIEEAGELFF. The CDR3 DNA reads TGTGCCAGCATCGAAGAGGCCGGGGAGCTGTTTTTT.